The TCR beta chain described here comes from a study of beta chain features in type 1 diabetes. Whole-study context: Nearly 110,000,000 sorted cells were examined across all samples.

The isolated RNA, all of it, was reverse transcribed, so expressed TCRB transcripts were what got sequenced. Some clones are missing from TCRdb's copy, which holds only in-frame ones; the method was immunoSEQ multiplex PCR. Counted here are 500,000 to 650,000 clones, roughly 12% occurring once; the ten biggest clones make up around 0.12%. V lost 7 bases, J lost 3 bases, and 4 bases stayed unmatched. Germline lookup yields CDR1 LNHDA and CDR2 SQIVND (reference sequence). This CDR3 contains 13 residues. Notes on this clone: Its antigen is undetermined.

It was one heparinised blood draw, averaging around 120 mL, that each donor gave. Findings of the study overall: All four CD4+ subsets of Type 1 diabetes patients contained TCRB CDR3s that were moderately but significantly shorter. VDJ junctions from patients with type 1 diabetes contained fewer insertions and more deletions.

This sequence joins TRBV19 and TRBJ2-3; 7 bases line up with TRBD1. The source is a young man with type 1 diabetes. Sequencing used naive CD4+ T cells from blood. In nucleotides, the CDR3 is TGTGCCAGTACACAGGGGTGGACAGATACGCAGTATTTT. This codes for CASTQGWTDTQYF.